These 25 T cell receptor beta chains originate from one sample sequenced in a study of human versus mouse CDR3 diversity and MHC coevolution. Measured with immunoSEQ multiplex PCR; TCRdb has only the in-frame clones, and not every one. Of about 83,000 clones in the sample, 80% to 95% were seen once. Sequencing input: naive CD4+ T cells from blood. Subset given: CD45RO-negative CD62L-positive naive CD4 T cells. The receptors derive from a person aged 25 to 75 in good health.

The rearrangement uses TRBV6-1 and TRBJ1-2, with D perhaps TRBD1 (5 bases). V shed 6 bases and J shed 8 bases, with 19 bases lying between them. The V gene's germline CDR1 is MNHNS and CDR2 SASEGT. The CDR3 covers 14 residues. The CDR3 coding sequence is TGTGCCAGCAGGGCGGGCCTTCTGGAGGGGGGCTACACCTTC. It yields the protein CASRAGLLEGGYTF.

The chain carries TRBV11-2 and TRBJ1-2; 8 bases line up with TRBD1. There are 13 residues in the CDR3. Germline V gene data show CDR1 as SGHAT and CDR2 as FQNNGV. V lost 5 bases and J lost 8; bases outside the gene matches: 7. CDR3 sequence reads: CASSVGQGYGYTF. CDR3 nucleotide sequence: TGTGCCAGCAGCGTAGGACAGGGATACGGCTACACCTTC.

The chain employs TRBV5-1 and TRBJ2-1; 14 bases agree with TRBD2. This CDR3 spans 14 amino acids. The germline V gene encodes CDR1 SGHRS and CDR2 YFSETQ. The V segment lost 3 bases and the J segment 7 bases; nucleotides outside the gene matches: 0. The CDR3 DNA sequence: TGCGCCAGCAGCTGGACTAGCGGGGGGAATGAGCAGTTCTTC. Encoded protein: CASSWTSGGNEQFF.

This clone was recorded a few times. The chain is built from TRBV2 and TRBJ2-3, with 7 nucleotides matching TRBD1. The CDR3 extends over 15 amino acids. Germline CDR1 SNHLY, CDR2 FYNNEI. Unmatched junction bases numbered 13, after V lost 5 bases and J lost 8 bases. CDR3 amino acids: CASSLGGRPESTQYF. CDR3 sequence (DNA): TGTGCCAGCAGTTTAGGGGGCAGGCCCGAAAGTACGCAGTATTTT.

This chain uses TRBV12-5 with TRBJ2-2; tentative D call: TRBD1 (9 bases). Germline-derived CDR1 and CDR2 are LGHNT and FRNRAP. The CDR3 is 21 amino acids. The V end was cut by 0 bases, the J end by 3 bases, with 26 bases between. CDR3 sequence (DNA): TGTGCTAGTGGTTTGGTACGGATGGACAGGGGAACGGGAGGGGACACCGGGGAGCTGTTTTTT. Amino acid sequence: CASGLVRMDRGTGGDTGELFF.

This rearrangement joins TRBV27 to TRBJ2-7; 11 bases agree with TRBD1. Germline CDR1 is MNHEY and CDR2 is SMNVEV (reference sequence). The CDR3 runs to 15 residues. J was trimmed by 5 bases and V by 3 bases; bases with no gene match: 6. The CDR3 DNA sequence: TGTGCCAGCAGTTTTGGGGACAGGGGGTCGCACGAGCAGTACTTC. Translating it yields CASSFGDRGSHEQYF.

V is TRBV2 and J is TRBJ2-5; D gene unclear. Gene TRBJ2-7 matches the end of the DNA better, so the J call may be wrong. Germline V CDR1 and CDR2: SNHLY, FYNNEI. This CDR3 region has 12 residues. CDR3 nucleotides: TGTGCCAGCCACAGAATACCCTACGAGCAGTACTTC. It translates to CASHRIPYEQYF.

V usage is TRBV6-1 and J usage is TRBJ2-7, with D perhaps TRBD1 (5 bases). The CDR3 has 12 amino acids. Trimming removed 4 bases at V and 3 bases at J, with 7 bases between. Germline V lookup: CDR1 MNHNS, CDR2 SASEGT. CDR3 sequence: CASSGQIYEQYF. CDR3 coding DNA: TGTGCCAGCAGTGGACAGATCTACGAGCAGTACTTC.

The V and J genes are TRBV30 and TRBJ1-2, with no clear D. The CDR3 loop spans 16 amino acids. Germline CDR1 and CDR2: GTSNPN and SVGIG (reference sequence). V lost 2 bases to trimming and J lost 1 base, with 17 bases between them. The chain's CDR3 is CAWSPSPHYLNYGYTF. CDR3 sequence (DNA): TGTGCCTGGAGTCCTTCCCCACATTACCTTAACTATGGCTACACCTTC. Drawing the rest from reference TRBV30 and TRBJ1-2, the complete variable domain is SQTIHQWPATLVQPVGSPLSLECTVEGTSNPNLYWYRQAAGRGLQLLFYSVGIGQISSEVPQNLSASRPQDRQFILSSKKLLLSDSGFYLCAWSPSPHYLNYGYTFGSGTRLTVV.

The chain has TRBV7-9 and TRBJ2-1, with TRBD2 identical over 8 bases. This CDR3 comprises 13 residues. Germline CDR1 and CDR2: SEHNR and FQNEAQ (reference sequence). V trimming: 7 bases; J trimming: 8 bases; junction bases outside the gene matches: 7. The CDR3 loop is CASTRLARDEQFF. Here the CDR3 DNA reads TGTGCCAGCACCCGACTAGCGCGCGATGAGCAGTTCTTC.

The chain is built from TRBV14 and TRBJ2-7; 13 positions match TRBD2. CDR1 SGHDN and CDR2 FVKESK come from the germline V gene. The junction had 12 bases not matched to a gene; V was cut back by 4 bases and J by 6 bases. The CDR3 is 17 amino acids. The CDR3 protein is CASSPQGTSGKVGEQYF. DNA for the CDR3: TGTGCCAGCAGCCCTCAAGGGACTAGCGGGAAGGTAGGCGAGCAGTACTTC.

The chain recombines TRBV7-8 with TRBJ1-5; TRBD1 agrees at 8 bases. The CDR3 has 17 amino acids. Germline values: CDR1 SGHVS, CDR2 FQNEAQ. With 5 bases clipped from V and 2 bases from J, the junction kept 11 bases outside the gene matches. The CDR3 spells CASSLREGQAGNQPQHF. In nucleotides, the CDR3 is TGTGCCAGCAGCCTGAGAGAGGGACAGGCGGGCAATCAGCCCCAGCATTTT.

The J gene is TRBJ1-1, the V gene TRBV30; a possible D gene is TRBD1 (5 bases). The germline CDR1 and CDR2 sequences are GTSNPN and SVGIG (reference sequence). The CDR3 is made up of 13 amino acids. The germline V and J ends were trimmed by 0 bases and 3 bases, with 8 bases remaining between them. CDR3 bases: TGTGCCTGGAGTGTAGGCAGGGACACTGAAGCTTTCTTT. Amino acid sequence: CAWSVGRDTEAFF.

Here the CDR3 DNA reads TGTGCCAGCAGTTGGACAGGGGGGGAGACCCAGTACTTC. Translated: CASSWTGGETQYF. The chain combines TRBV6-6 with TRBJ2-5; TRBD1 matches 10 bases. The CDR3 extends over 13 amino acids. With V trimmed by 4 bases and J by 5 bases, 1 base remained unmatched. CDR1 and CDR2 from the germline V gene are MNHNY and SVGAGI (reference sequence).

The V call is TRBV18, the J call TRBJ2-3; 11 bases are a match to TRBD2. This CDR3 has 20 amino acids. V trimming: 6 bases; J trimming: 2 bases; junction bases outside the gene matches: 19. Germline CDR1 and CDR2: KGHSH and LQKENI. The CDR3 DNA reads TGTGCCAGCTCCCGAGTAGCGGGAGGGCCAGGGCCCGCAGCCACAGATACGCAGTATTTT. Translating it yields CASSRVAGGPGPAATDTQYF.

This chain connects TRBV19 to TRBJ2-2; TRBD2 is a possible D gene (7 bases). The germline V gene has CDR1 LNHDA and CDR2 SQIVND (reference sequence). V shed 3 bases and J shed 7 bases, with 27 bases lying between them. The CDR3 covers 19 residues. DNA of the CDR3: TGTGCCAGTAGTATCCGGATAAAGGGGACGGGGGGCGCGCTCGGGGAGCTGTTTTTT. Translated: CASSIRIKGTGGALGELFF.

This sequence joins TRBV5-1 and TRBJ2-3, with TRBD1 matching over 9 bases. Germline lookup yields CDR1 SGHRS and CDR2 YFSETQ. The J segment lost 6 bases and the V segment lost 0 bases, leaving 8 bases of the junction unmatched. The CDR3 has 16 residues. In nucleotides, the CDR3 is TGCGCCAGCAGCTTGGTACCGGGACAGGGTGGGGATACGCAGTATTTT. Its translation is CASSLVPGQGGDTQYF.

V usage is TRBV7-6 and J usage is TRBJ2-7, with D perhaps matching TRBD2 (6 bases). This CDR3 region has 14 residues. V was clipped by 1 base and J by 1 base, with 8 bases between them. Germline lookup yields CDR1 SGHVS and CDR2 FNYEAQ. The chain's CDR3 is CASSLVAGSYEQYF. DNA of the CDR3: TGTGCCAGCAGCTTAGTGGCGGGGTCCTACGAGCAGTACTTC.

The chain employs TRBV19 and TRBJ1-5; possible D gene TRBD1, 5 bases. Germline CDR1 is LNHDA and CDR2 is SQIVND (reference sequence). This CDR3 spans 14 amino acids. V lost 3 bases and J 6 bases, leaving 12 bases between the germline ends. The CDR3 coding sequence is TGTGCCAGTAGTATTCAAGGTACAGGTCAGCCCCAGCATTTT. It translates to CASSIQGTGQPQHF.

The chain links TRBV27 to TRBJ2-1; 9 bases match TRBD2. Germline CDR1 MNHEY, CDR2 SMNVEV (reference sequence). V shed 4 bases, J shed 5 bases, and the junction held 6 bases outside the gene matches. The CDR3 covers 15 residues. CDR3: CASSYWLAGNNEQFF. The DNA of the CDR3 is TGTGCCAGCAGTTACTGGCTAGCGGGGAACAATGAGCAGTTCTTC.

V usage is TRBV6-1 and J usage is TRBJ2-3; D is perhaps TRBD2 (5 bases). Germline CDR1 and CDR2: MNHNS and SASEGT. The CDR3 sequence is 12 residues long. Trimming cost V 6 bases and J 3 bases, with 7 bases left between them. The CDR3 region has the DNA TGTGCCAGCAGGGGAGAGACAGATACGCAGTATTTT. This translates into CASRGETDTQYF.

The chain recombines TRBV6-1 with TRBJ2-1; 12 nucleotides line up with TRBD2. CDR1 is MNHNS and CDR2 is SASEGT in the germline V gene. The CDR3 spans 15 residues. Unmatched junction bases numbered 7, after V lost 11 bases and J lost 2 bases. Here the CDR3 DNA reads TGTGCCGGTCAGACTAGCGGGGGTCCCTACAATGAGCAGTTCTTC. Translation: CAGQTSGGPYNEQFF.

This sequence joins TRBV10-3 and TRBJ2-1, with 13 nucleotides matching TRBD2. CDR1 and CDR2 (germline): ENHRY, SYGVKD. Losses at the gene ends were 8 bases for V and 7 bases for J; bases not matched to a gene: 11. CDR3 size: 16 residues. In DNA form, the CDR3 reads TGTGCCATCTCCACCCAACTAGCGGGAGGGGCGAATGAGCAGTTCTTC. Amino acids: CAISTQLAGGANEQFF.

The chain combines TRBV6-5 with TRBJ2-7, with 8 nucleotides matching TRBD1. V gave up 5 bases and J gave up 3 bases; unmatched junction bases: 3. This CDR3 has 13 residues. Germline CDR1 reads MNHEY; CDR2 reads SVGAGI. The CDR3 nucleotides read TGTGCCAGCAGTCGCGACAGGGGCTACGAGCAGTACTTC. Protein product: CASSRDRGYEQYF.

CDR3 in DNA: TGTGCCAGCTCGGGAGATTCGTACGAGCAGTACTTC. This translates into CASSGDSYEQYF. The gene calls are TRBV18 and TRBJ2-7; a possible D gene is TRBD2 (5 bases). The CDR3 loop spans 12 amino acids. V was clipped by 6 bases and J by 4 bases, with 10 bases between them. Germline assignment: CDR1 KGHSH and CDR2 LQKENI. Based on the CDR3 plus reference TRBV18 and TRBJ2-7, the full variable domain is NAGVMQNPRHLVRRRGQEARLRCSPMKGHSHVYWYRQLPEEGLKFMVYLQKENIIDESGMPKERFSAEFPKEGPSILRIQQVVRGDSAAYFCASSGDSYEQYFGPGTRLTVT.